This T cell receptor beta chain was sequenced for a study of cytomegalovirus exposure and HLA in healthy donors. PCR amplification relied on 60 Vbeta primers (plus 13 Jbeta primers). TCRdb's copy holds only in-frame clones and misses some; the assay was immunoSEQ multiplex PCR. The data show 120,000 or so clones, over 80% seen once. Trimming at V came to 5 bases and at J to 2 bases, leaving 6 bases not matched to a gene. Germline loops: CDR1 SSHAT, CDR2 FNYEAQ (reference sequence). The CDR3 spans 14 residues. The study, taken as a whole, reports: Most CMV-associated TCR beta chains were later found to appear HLA-restricted. Under in vitro conditions, a few CMV-associated chains were confirmed as specific for CMV antigens. The authors reported that TCR beta sequences could predict HLA-A and HLA-B alleles. These predictions were accurate for most subjects in the first cohort.

Details on this clone: The antigen is undetermined.

V is TRBV7-7 and J is TRBJ2-7; 7 positions match TRBD1. Sequenced sample: PBMCs. The clonotype was recovered from a man between 18 and 29 years old in good health and CMV-seropositive. The CDR3 loop reads CASSLYRGPYEQYF. Here the CDR3 DNA reads TGTGCCAGCAGCCTTTACAGGGGCCCCTACGAGCAGTACTTC.